The next 20 T cell receptor beta chains were all read from a single sample in a study of molecular identifiers for immune sequencing clone quantification. MiXCR was run by TCRdb on the PCR reads, yielding one entry per CDR3 protein. The sample consists of about 640,000 distinct CDR3 sequences, approximately 20% of them appearing once. Specimen: naive CD8+ T cells from blood, with Jurkat cell RNA spiked in. Subset noted: FACS-sorted CD8+CD4-CCR7+CD45RA+ naive T cells. The receptor source for this set is a human donor in good health. Some libraries in this study had Jurkat cell RNA spiked in.

This clonotype was observed at least ten times. This chain joins TRBV19 and TRBJ1-5; D is undetermined. The CDR3 loop spans 14 amino acids. Germline CDR1 LNHDA, CDR2 SQIVND (reference sequence). V dropped 3 bases and J dropped 6 bases, with 12 bases sitting between them. CDR3 DNA sequence: TGTGCCAGTAGTATTTTGGGCGGTTTTCAGCCCCAGCATTTT. Translating gives CASSILGGFQPQHF. The full variable domain, rest sourced from reference TRBV19 and TRBJ1-5, is DGGITQSPKYLFRKEGQNVTLSCEQNLNHDAMYWYRQDPGQGLRLIYYSQIVNDFQKGDIAEGYSVSREKKESFPLTVTSAQKNPTAFYLCASSILGGFQPQHFGDGTRLSIL.

In this sample, this clonotype turned up a few times. The chain links TRBV5-3 to TRBJ2-3, with 15 nucleotides matching TRBD2. TRBV5-3 is known as an ORF, though its function is uncertain. The V and J ends lost 4 bases and 7 bases, in that order; junction bases with no gene match: 10. The CDR3 runs 17 residues. The CDR3 region is CARSGPYGTSGGYTQYF. The CDR3 DNA follows: TGTGCCAGAAGCGGGCCGTACGGGACTAGCGGGGGGTATACGCAGTATTTT.

The table lists this clonotype with many counts. The rearrangement links TRBV6-5 to TRBJ1-1, with a weak D call TRBD1 (5 bases). V lost 0 bases and J 5 bases, leaving 10 bases between the germline ends. This CDR3 contains 14 residues. Germline-derived CDR1 and CDR2 are MNHEY and SVGAGI. CDR3 DNA: TGTGCCAGCAGTTACTCGACCGGGACGACTGAAGCTTTCTTT. It yields the protein CASSYSTGTTEAFF.

The V gene is TRBV5-1, the J gene TRBJ2-2; weak D call: TRBD2 (6 bases). Between the trimmed V and J ends, which lost 4 bases and 1 base, there was a span of 14 bases. In germline, CDR1 is SGHRS, CDR2 YFSETQ. The CDR3 covers 16 residues. In nucleotides, the CDR3 is TGCGCCAGCAGCGGGGGGACGGTGATGAACACCGGGGAGCTGTTTTTT. Protein product: CASSGGTVMNTGELFF.

This clonotype came up many times. This CDR3 is CASKIVEGAQTEAFF. CDR3 nucleotide sequence: TGTGCCAGTAAAATTGTTGAGGGGGCGCAAACTGAAGCTTTCTTT. The chain employs TRBV19 and TRBJ1-1; 7 bases agree with TRBD1. Germline trimming cut 7 bases from V and 5 bases from J; bases unmatched to any gene: 13. Germline CDR1 and CDR2: LNHDA and SQIVND (reference sequence). The CDR3 length is 15 residues.

This clonotype was seen only a few times. This sequence joins TRBV11-2 and TRBJ2-1; possibly TRBD1 for D (6 bases). This CDR3 comprises 15 residues. Germline V gene lookup returns CDR1 SGHAT and CDR2 FQNNGV. V shed 5 bases and J shed 0 bases, with 11 bases lying between them. The CDR3 protein is CASSGGRVSYNEQFF. CDR3 coding DNA: TGTGCCAGCAGCGGGGGCAGGGTCTCCTACAATGAGCAGTTCTTC.

This clonotype was recorded at least ten times. This chain joins TRBV10-1 and TRBJ2-3; 9 positions match TRBD2. The CDR3 loop spans 15 amino acids. In germline, CDR1 is WNHNN, CDR2 SYGVQD (reference sequence). After removal of 8 bases from V and 5 bases from J, the junction contained 11 bases not matched to a gene. The CDR3 sequence: CASAKGLADGDTQYF. Written as DNA, the CDR3 is TGCGCCAGCGCTAAGGGACTAGCTGATGGAGATACGCAGTATTTT.

With regard to this clonotype: It may be a read error: a sequence one base away is much more abundant. This rearrangement joins TRBV6-5 to TRBJ2-2; the D is unclear. CDR1 and CDR2 (germline): MNHEY, SVGAGI. Trimming shortened V by 2 bases and J by 4 bases, and 20 bases separated the two germline ends. The CDR3 loop spans 18 amino acids. The CDR3 protein is CASSYEAENIESTGELFF. The CDR3 DNA reads TGTGCCAGCAGTTACGAGGCCGAGAACATAGAGAGCACCGGGGAGCTGTTTTTT.

Note on this clonotype: A much larger clone sits a single nucleotide away, making a read error possible. The CDR3 ends on some other residue instead of the conserved phenylalanine or tryptophan, so this is likely a read error. This chain uses TRBV13 with TRBJ2-7; TRBD2 matches 7 bases. The CDR3 spans 13 residues. V shed 5 bases and J 3 bases; nucleotides not matched to a gene: 4. Looked up from germline, CDR1 is PRHDT and CDR2 is FYEKMQ (reference sequence). DNA for the CDR3: TGTGCCAGCAGCCCGGGGGGAAACTACGAGCAGTACATC. Protein: CASSPGGNYEQYI.

This clonotype was picked up one time. A much larger clone is a single base away; this may be a read error. The V and J genes are TRBV6-5 and TRBJ2-7; D is uncertain. This CDR3 has 13 residues. V lost 11 bases to trimming and J lost 3 bases, with 17 bases between them. The germline V gene has CDR1 MNHEY and CDR2 SVGAGI. For the CDR3, the DNA is TGTGCCTGCGGTCTGACACGGAGCTACGAGCAGTACTTC. Amino acids: CACGLTRSYEQYF.

This clonotype showed up many times. The chain links TRBV28 to TRBJ2-1; TRBD2 might be the D (7 bases). The CDR3 covers 15 residues. Germline V gene lookup returns CDR1 MDHEN and CDR2 SYDVKM. V was cut by 7 bases and J by 1 base, with 14 bases left in between. The CDR3 reads CASTQGTTSYNEQFF. For the CDR3, the DNA is TGTGCCAGCACCCAGGGGACTACTTCCTACAATGAGCAGTTCTTC. The entire variable domain, with the rest obtained from reference TRBV28 and TRBJ2-1, is as follows: DVKVTQSSRYLVKRTGEKVFLECVQDMDHENMFWYRQDPGLGLRLIYFSYDVKMKEKGDIPEGYSVSREKKERFSLILESASTNQTSMYLCASTQGTTSYNEQFFGPGTRLTVL.

There are many counts of this clonotype. V usage is TRBV27 and J usage is TRBJ1-3; D not certain. CDR1 and CDR2 from the germline V gene are MNHEY and SMNVEV (reference sequence). The CDR3 is made up of 15 amino acids. Trimming took off 6 bases at V and 2 bases at J, with 14 bases between the two ends. CDR3 DNA: TGTGCCAGCAGCCTCACTGGCACCCCTGGAAACACCATATATTTT. Translated: CASSLTGTPGNTIYF.

Ten or more counts support this clonotype. V and J are TRBV7-9 and TRBJ2-5; no definite D call. The CDR3 covers 15 residues. V was trimmed by 0 bases and J by 0 bases, leaving 8 bases between them. Germline V gene sequence: CDR1 SEHNR, CDR2 FQNEAQ (reference sequence). The CDR3 coding sequence is TGTGCCAGCAGCTTAGCGGGCCGGCACCAAGAGACCCAGTACTTC. Protein sequence: CASSLAGRHQETQYF.

This clonotype showed up many times. Here the CDR3 reads CASSPSWTGGSGANVLTF. The DNA for the CDR3 is TGTGCCAGCTCACCATCATGGACAGGGGGCTCCGGGGCCAACGTCCTGACTTTC. V and J are TRBV18 and TRBJ2-6; 11 nucleotides match TRBD1. CDR3 length equals 18 residues. Germline CDR1 reads KGHSH; CDR2 reads LQKENI. The V gene end was trimmed by 2 bases and the J gene end by 4 bases; junction bases not matched to a gene: 7.

This clonotype occurred once. In DNA form, the CDR3 reads TGTGCCAGCGGCCGGGGGGCGGGGGAGTTCCCCTACGAGCAGTACGTC. It yields the protein CASGRGAGEFPYEQYV. This chain uses TRBV3-1 with TRBJ2-7; a weak D match, TRBD2 (7 bases). V dropped 8 bases and J dropped 2 bases, with 22 bases sitting between them. Germline V gene sequence: CDR1 LGHDT, CDR2 YNNKEL (reference sequence). The CDR3 spans 16 residues.

This clonotype showed up many times. The gene calls are TRBV7-8 and TRBJ2-1; D possibly matches TRBD1 or TRBD2 (5 bases each). Trimming took 2 bases from V and 6 from J, leaving 8 bases between them. The CDR3 has 13 residues. From germline, CDR1 is SGHVS and CDR2 FQNEAQ. The CDR3 region has the DNA TGTGCCAGCAGCTTATCGAGGGGCAATGAGCAGTTCTTC. This gives the protein CASSLSRGNEQFF.

Concerning this clonotype itself: A read error is possible here, since a much larger clone lies one base away. The chain employs TRBV30 and TRBJ2-3; 7 bases match TRBD2. The CDR3 runs 14 residues. Per the germline V gene, CDR1 is GTSNPN and CDR2 is SVGIG (reference sequence). The CDR3 loop reads CARSSSGPIDTQYF. The CDR3 DNA reads as TGTGCCCGGAGCTCTAGCGGCCCAATAGATACGCAGTATTTT.

This clonotype was found many times. The chain employs TRBV28 and TRBJ2-3; the match to TRBD2 covers 8 bases. The germline V gene encodes CDR1 MDHEN and CDR2 SYDVKM. J lost 3 bases, V lost 8 bases, and 13 bases had no gene match. CDR3 length equals 16 residues. The CDR3 spells CASYGGERERTDTQYF. CDR3 bases: TGTGCCAGCTACGGCGGGGAGCGGGAGCGTACAGATACGCAGTATTTT.

The V and J genes are TRBV27 and TRBJ2-7; the match to TRBD1 covers 11 bases. The V and J ends lost 7 bases and 3 bases, in that order; junction bases with no gene match: 2. CDR3 size: 13 residues. Per the germline V gene, CDR1 is MNHEY and CDR2 is SMNVEV (reference sequence). The CDR3: CASTGQGDYEQYF. The CDR3 region has the DNA TGTGCCAGCACGGGACAGGGGGACTACGAGCAGTACTTC.

On this clonotype itself: A much larger clone differs from this one at a single base, so this may be a read error. V gene TRBV7-9 combines with J gene TRBJ2-7; possible D gene TRBD1, 5 bases. Germline V gene data show CDR1 as SEHNR and CDR2 as FQNEAQ (reference sequence). The CDR3 extends over 15 amino acids. V was trimmed by 8 bases and J by 0 bases, leaving 17 bases between them. This CDR3 is CASLDGHLNSYEQYF. CDR3 DNA sequence: TGTGCCAGCTTGGACGGACACCTCAACTCCTACGAGCAGTACTTC.